The 12 T cell receptor beta chains below all came from one sample that was sequenced in a study of graft-versus-host responses after intestinal transplantation. Their recognized antigens are unknown. Measured with immunoSEQ multiplex PCR; TCRdb has only the in-frame clones, and not every one. This table holds 70,000 to 100,000 clones, about 89% found once. Here the sequenced sample was unstimulated CD4+ T cells sorted from spleen or lymph node cells, taken before intestinal transplant. The receptors originated from a human donor who received an intestinal transplant.

This sequence joins TRBV7-8 and TRBJ2-7; D not certain. Germline V gives CDR1 SGHVS, CDR2 FQNEAQ. V gave up 3 bases and J gave up 4 bases, with 10 bases separating them. The CDR3 totals 13 residues. The CDR3 bases are TGTGCCAGCAGCTTTCTAGGCCGTTACGAGCAGTACTTC. It encodes CASSFLGRYEQYF.

The chain links TRBV28 to TRBJ1-2; D gene unclear. V was shortened by 4 bases and J by 8 bases, with 8 bases between the two germline ends. The germline gives CDR1 MDHEN, CDR2 SYDVKM. CDR3 length equals 11 residues. CDR3 sequence (DNA): TGTGCCAGCAGTTCAATACAGGGCTACACCTTC. It is translated as CASSSIQGYTF.

This clone came up once. This chain connects TRBV7-3 to TRBJ2-5; 8 positions match TRBD2. V shed 5 bases, J shed 7 bases, and the junction held 6 bases outside the gene matches. Germline V gene lookup returns CDR1 SGHTA and CDR2 FQGTGA. The length of the CDR3 is 13 residues. The CDR3 sequence is CASSPGLAGTQYF. CDR3 bases: TGTGCCAGCAGCCCCGGACTAGCTGGGACCCAGTACTTC.

This clone was seen only once. The rearrangement joins TRBV6-1 to TRBJ2-7; 7 bases match TRBD1. Unmatched junction bases numbered 9, after V lost 6 bases and J lost 4 bases. CDR1 is MNHNS and CDR2 is SASEGT in the germline V gene. The CDR3 runs 14 residues. CDR3 DNA sequence: TGTGCCAGCAGGACGACAAGGGGGCATTACGAGCAGTACTTC. Translating it yields CASRTTRGHYEQYF.

The chain links TRBV30 to TRBJ2-3; 12 bases map to TRBD2. The CDR3 is 15 residues long. Germline loops: CDR1 GTSNPN, CDR2 SVGIG (reference sequence). V was pared by 5 bases and J by 4 bases, with 7 bases of the junction left unmatched. CDR3: CAWALAGGRADTQYF. The CDR3 nucleotides read TGTGCCTGGGCTCTAGCGGGGGGGCGAGCAGATACGCAGTATTTT.

The rearrangement links TRBV5-1 to TRBJ1-2; D is possibly TRBD1 (6 bases). The CDR3 consists of 14 residues. Trimming stripped 0 bases from V and 6 bases from J, with 12 bases between. The germline V gene encodes CDR1 SGHRS and CDR2 YFSETQ. CDR3 sequence reads: CASSLEARGDGYTF. The CDR3 nucleotides read TGCGCCAGCAGCTTGGAGGCCAGGGGCGATGGCTACACCTTC.

The genes are TRBV6-5 and TRBJ2-5; 8 bases agree with TRBD1. The CDR3 covers 16 residues. CDR1 is MNHEY and CDR2 is SVGAGI in the germline V gene. The junction had 14 bases not matched to a gene; V was cut back by 0 bases and J by 11 bases. The CDR3 bases are TGTGCCAGCAGTTACTCCGGACAGGGTTTTACGGGGGAGCAGTACTTC. This gives the protein CASSYSGQGFTGEQYF.

The V and J genes are TRBV1 and TRBJ2-2; the table's D call of TRBD1 was not tested on the DNA. TRBV1 is labeled a pseudogene. This CDR3 comprises 15 residues. The CDR3 region has the DNA TGCACCAGCAGCCAAGAGACAGGGAGCACCGGGGAGCTGTTTTTT. Encoded protein: CTSSQETGSTGELFF.

This clone was seen only once. This sequence joins TRBV18 and TRBJ1-1; 7 nucleotides match TRBD1. The V and J ends lost 2 bases and 3 bases, in that order; junction bases with no gene match: 0. CDR1 and CDR2 (germline): KGHSH, LQKENI. CDR3 length: 13 amino acids. This CDR3 reads CASSPTGDTEAFF. CDR3 coding DNA: TGTGCCAGCTCACCAACAGGGGACACTGAAGCTTTCTTT.

The DNA of the CDR3 is TGCAGCGTGGAAACAGCTAACTATGGCTACACCTTC. Its translation is CSVETANYGYTF. V is TRBV29-1 and J is TRBJ1-2; D not resolved. The CDR3 has 12 residues. Germline CDR1 is SQVTM and CDR2 is ANQGSEA. V lost 6 bases to trimming and J lost 0 bases, with 8 bases between them.

CDR3 sequence reads: CSVGVPGGLENTGELFF. CDR3 nucleotide sequence: TGCAGCGTTGGGGTCCCGGGGGGACTCGAGAACACCGGGGAGCTGTTTTTT. The chain is built from TRBV29-1 and TRBJ2-2, with TRBD2 identical over 7 bases. The junction had 12 bases not matched to a gene; V was cut back by 4 bases and J by 1 base. From germline, CDR1 is SQVTM and CDR2 ANQGSEA. CDR3 size: 17 residues.

This clone was detected only a few times. CDR3 loop: CASSVLAGGSTDTQYF. CDR3 bases: TGTGCCAGCAGTGTCCTAGCGGGGGGCAGCACAGATACGCAGTATTTT. This rearrangement joins TRBV6-4 to TRBJ2-3; 11 nucleotides line up with TRBD2. After removal of 4 bases from V and 0 bases from J, the junction contained 3 bases not matched to a gene. CDR1 and CDR2 from the germline V gene are MRHNA and SNTAGT. This CDR3 comprises 16 residues.